One and the same sample provided the 30 T cell receptor beta chains below, sequenced in a study of control samples from healthy donors and cancer patients. Data came from immunoSEQ multiplex PCR; TCRdb stores just in-frame clones and leaves some out. The table includes tens of thousands of clones, 65% to 80% detected once. What was sequenced was PBMCs. All receptors come from a man between 60 and 75 years old with head and neck cancer.

In DNA form, the CDR3 reads TGTGCCAGCAGTTTGTACACCTACGAGCAGTACTTC. This encodes CASSLYTYEQYF. The V gene is TRBV28, the J gene TRBJ2-7; no definite D call. The CDR3 covers 12 residues. V was cut by 3 bases and J by 2 bases, with 5 bases left in between. Per germline, CDR1 MDHEN and CDR2 SYDVKM.

For this clone: An end of the junction does not agree with germline; a read error may underlie this. V usage is TRBV20-1 and J usage is TRBJ2-4, with 7 nucleotides matching TRBD2. The CDR3 covers 11 residues. Germline CDR1 DFQATT, CDR2 SNEGSKA (reference sequence). The CDR3 loop is CSAQSMGGTNF. The CDR3 DNA follows: TGCAGTGCCCAATCGATGGGAGGGACGAACTTC.

This clone showed up just a few times. The chain combines TRBV10-2 with TRBJ2-7, with D possibly being TRBD2 (6 bases). Trimming left V 3 bases short and J 1 base short, with 16 bases between. The V gene's germline CDR1 is WSHSY and CDR2 SAAADI. The CDR3 is 16 amino acids. The CDR3 region is CASSDWIGTESYEQYF. The DNA for the CDR3 is TGCGCCAGCAGTGATTGGATCGGGACTGAGTCCTACGAGCAGTACTTC.

This chain links TRBV9 with TRBJ2-7; 9 bases line up with TRBD1. V lost 3 bases and J lost 6; bases outside the gene matches: 7. This CDR3 spans 14 amino acids. CDR1 and CDR2 (germline): SGDLS, YYNGEE. The CDR3 protein is CASSAGTGMLEQYF. The CDR3 DNA is TGTGCCAGCAGCGCCGGGACAGGGATGCTCGAGCAGTACTTC.

The chain joins TRBV5-1 to TRBJ1-6; D perhaps matches TRBD1 (6 bases). Germline V gene data show CDR1 as SGHRS and CDR2 as YFSETQ. The CDR3 loop spans 15 amino acids. Between the trimmed V and J ends, which lost 2 bases and 5 bases, there was a span of 11 bases. For the CDR3, the DNA is TGCGCCAGCAGCTTTTCAGGGGCTGATAATTCACCCCTCCACTTT. Translation gives CASSFSGADNSPLHF.

This chain connects TRBV19 to TRBJ2-2; D gene ambiguous. Germline lookup yields CDR1 LNHDA and CDR2 SQIVND (reference sequence). Trimming took 4 bases from V and 1 from J, leaving 13 bases between them. The CDR3 covers 16 residues. This CDR3 is CASSRTSTRNTGELFF. DNA for the CDR3: TGTGCCAGTAGTAGAACCTCGACAAGGAACACCGGGGAGCTGTTTTTT.

Here the CDR3 DNA reads TGTGCCAGCAGCCAGCTAGCGGACTCCTACAATGAGCAGTTCTTC. This gives the protein CASSQLADSYNEQFF. The chain has TRBV28 and TRBJ2-1; 7 bases agree with TRBD2. V shed 6 bases and J 0 bases; nucleotides not matched to a gene: 5. Germline V gene sequence: CDR1 MDHEN, CDR2 SYDVKM. This CDR3 has 15 amino acids.

This clone was recorded a few times. The chain employs TRBV5-1 and TRBJ2-5, with D unresolved. CDR1 is SGHRS, CDR2 YFSETQ, per germline. The CDR3 consists of 14 residues. Between the trimmed V and J ends, which lost 0 bases and 4 bases, there was a span of 10 bases. The CDR3 spells CASSLGWVRETQYF. The CDR3 nucleotides read TGCGCCAGCAGCTTGGGTTGGGTCCGAGAGACCCAGTACTTC.

This rearrangement joins TRBV10-1 to TRBJ2-4; possibly TRBD1 for D (5 bases). CDR1 is WNHNN, CDR2 SYGVQD, per germline (reference sequence). The CDR3 runs to 14 residues. V lost 0 bases to trimming and J lost 8 bases, with 11 bases between them. The CDR3 region is CASSESSGADIQYF. CDR3 sequence (DNA): TGCGCCAGCAGTGAGTCAAGTGGGGCGGACATTCAGTACTTC.

The chain couples TRBV12-3 or TRBV12-4 to TRBJ1-1; a weak D match, TRBD1 (5 bases). With 7 bases removed from V and 10 bases from J, the gap between germline ends came to 19 bases. The CDR3 extends over 13 amino acids. CDR3 DNA sequence: TGTGCCAGCAAAGACCGGGACGGCGGTAGAGCTTTCTTT. Its translation: CASKDRDGGRAFF.

The chain uses TRBV16 and TRBJ2-7, with a possible D match to TRBD1 (8 bases). In germline, CDR1 is KGHSY, CDR2 FQNENV. Trimming cost V 2 bases and J 3 bases, with 14 bases left between them. CDR3 length: 15 amino acids. CDR3 sequence: CASSQQTGGGYEQYF. The CDR3 region has the DNA TGTGCCAGCAGCCAACAAACAGGGGGGGGCTACGAGCAGTACTTC. Full variable domain (outside the CDR3, taken from reference TRBV16 and TRBJ2-7): GEEVAQTPKHLVRGEGQKAKLYCAPIKGHSYVFWYQQVLKNEFKFLISFQNENVFDETGMPKERFSAKCLPNSPCSLEIQATKLEDSAVYFCASSQQTGGGYEQYFGPGTRLTVT.

The chain is built from TRBV7-9 and TRBJ2-1; 9 bases fit TRBD2. This CDR3 has 15 amino acids. J gave up 5 bases and V 5 bases, and 7 bases lay outside the gene matches. The germline gives CDR1 SEHNR, CDR2 FQNEAQ (reference sequence). For the CDR3, the DNA is TGTGCCAGCAGCGCGCCCGGGACTAGCAACAATGAGCAGTTCTTC. Translating gives CASSAPGTSNNEQFF.

This clone showed up just a few times. The rearrangement uses TRBV11-2 and TRBJ1-1; D ambiguous. The CDR3 contains 14 residues. Germline-derived CDR1 and CDR2 are SGHAT and FQNNGV. The ends were cut back, 1 base at V and 6 bases at J, with 12 bases in the middle. The CDR3 bases are TGTGCCAGCAGCTTAGTCCACGGGGAGGCTGAAGCTTTCTTT. This codes for CASSLVHGEAEAFF. The full variable domain, in which reference TRBV11-2 and TRBJ1-1 provide the parts outside the CDR3, is EAGVAQSPRYKIIEKRQSVAFWCNPISGHATLYWYQQILGQGPKLLIQFQNNGVVDDSQLPKDRFSAERLKGVDSTLKIQPAKLEDSAVYLCASSLVHGEAEAFFGQGTRLTVV.

The rearrangement joins TRBV27 to TRBJ1-3, with 7 bases aligning to TRBD1. The germline gives CDR1 MNHEY, CDR2 SMNVEV (reference sequence). The trim removed 6 bases at V and 1 base at J, leaving 6 bases unmatched. The CDR3 extends over 15 amino acids. For the CDR3, the DNA is TGTGCCAGCAGACCAGACAGGGTATCTGGAAACACCATATATTTT. This sequence encodes CASRPDRVSGNTIYF.

This chain uses TRBV2 with TRBJ2-7, with D tentatively TRBD2 (6 bases). Trimming stripped 3 bases from V and 9 bases from J, with 12 bases between. The CDR3 spans 12 residues. Germline V gene lookup returns CDR1 SNHLY and CDR2 FYNNEI. The DNA for the CDR3 is TGTGCCAGCAGTGATCGGGGGACGTGGCAGTACTTC. Translating it yields CASSDRGTWQYF.

The chain couples TRBV19 to TRBJ1-4; D is unresolved. The CDR3 contains 12 residues. Germline assignment: CDR1 LNHDA and CDR2 SQIVND (reference sequence). The V gene lost 1 base and the J gene lost 9 bases, with 6 bases spanning the gap. The CDR3 reads CASSIGGKKLFF. In DNA, the CDR3 is TGTGCCAGTAGTATAGGAGGTAAAAAACTGTTTTTT.

The chain uses TRBV2 and TRBJ1-1, with a weak D call TRBD1 (6 bases). Trimming took off 2 bases at V and 6 bases at J, with 7 bases between the two ends. CDR3 size: 12 residues. Germline-derived CDR1 and CDR2 are SNHLY and FYNNEI. The CDR3 spells CASSEQGPEAFF. CDR3 DNA: TGTGCCAGCAGTGAACAGGGGCCTGAAGCTTTCTTT.

The chain carries TRBV7-2 and TRBJ2-6; no firm D call. The V gene's germline CDR1 is SGHTA and CDR2 FQGNSA. V gave up 1 base and J gave up 4 bases, with 14 bases separating them. The CDR3 contains 17 residues. The CDR3 loop reads CASSLVGNMRGANVLTF. The CDR3 DNA reads TGTGCCAGCAGCTTAGTAGGGAATATGAGAGGGGCCAACGTCCTGACTTTC.

The V and J genes are TRBV29-1 and TRBJ1-2; D is unclear. This CDR3 is 13 amino acids long. V lost 4 bases and J lost 4, with 13 bases in between. Germline lookup yields CDR1 SQVTM and CDR2 ANQGSEA. The CDR3 DNA follows: TGCAGCGTTGTTGGAGGAGGAACCTATGGCTACACCTTC. Amino acids: CSVVGGGTYGYTF.

This chain joins TRBV18 and TRBJ1-6, with no clear D. Looked up from germline, CDR1 is KGHSH and CDR2 is LQKENI. The ends were cut back, 4 bases at V and 8 bases at J, with 9 bases in the middle. The CDR3 extends over 13 amino acids. The CDR3 region is CASSLDGDSPLHF. CDR3 bases: TGTGCCAGCTCACTCGATGGGGATTCACCCCTCCACTTT.

This clone is medium-sized (0.01 to 0.1%) within its sample. The chain employs TRBV7-9 and TRBJ1-6; the D gene is possibly TRBD1 (6 bases). The length of the CDR3 is 16 residues. The ends were cut back, 1 base at V and 9 bases at J, with 16 bases in the middle. Germline values: CDR1 SEHNR, CDR2 FQNEAQ (reference sequence). The CDR3 here is CASSLGSQGGGSPLHF. The CDR3 region has the DNA TGTGCCAGCAGCTTAGGGTCCCAGGGAGGGGGTTCACCCCTCCACTTT.

This clone was found once. CDR3 sequence reads: CASGQTGTPPLHF. DNA for the CDR3: TGTGCCAGCGGACAAACAGGGACTCCACCCCTCCACTTT. The chain links TRBV2 to TRBJ1-6; maybe TRBD1 (6 bases). The CDR3 is 13 amino acids. The germline gives CDR1 SNHLY, CDR2 FYNNEI. V lost 8 bases to trimming and J lost 11 bases, with 16 bases between them.

V usage is TRBV3-1 (or the pseudogene TRBV3-2) and J usage is TRBJ2-7; unclear D gene. V was pared by 5 bases and J by 0 bases, with 2 bases between. The CDR3 extends over 11 amino acids. Germline V gene sequence: CDR1 LGHDT, CDR2 YNNKEL (reference sequence). This CDR3 reads CASSSSYEQYF. CDR3 bases: TGTGCCAGCAGCTCCTCCTACGAGCAGTACTTC.

The V gene is TRBV9, the J gene TRBJ2-1, with 7 bases matching TRBD2. The germline V gene encodes CDR1 SGDLS and CDR2 YYNGEE. Trimming cost V 4 bases and J 4 bases; bases outside gene matches: 11. The CDR3 has 16 residues. CDR3 amino acids: CASSPQAIAGYNEQFF. The CDR3 bases are TGTGCCAGCAGCCCTCAGGCGATAGCGGGTTACAATGAGCAGTTCTTC.

The CDR3 sequence: CASSLGPPPTDTQYF. The CDR3 region has the DNA TGTGCCAGCAGCTTGGGACCTCCTCCCACAGATACGCAGTATTTT. This chain uses TRBV7-3 with TRBJ2-3; D is perhaps TRBD1 or TRBD2 (5 bases each). In germline, CDR1 is SGHTA, CDR2 FQGTGA. V lost 3 bases and J lost 2, with 12 bases in between. The CDR3 extends over 15 amino acids.

V usage is TRBV10-3 and J usage is TRBJ2-3, with TRBD2 identical over 7 bases. V lost 9 bases, J lost 6 bases, and 6 bases stayed unmatched. The CDR3 is 12 amino acids. The germline CDR1 and CDR2 sequences are ENHRY and SYGVKD. As DNA, the CDR3 is TGTGCCATGCGGGAGAGCTACGATACGCAGTATTTT. Its translation is CAMRESYDTQYF.

The rearrangement uses TRBV28 and TRBJ1-1, with TRBD1 identical over 9 bases. With 6 bases clipped from V and 5 bases from J, the junction kept 7 bases outside the gene matches. The CDR3 spans 14 residues. Germline CDR1 is MDHEN and CDR2 is SYDVKM. The CDR3 DNA reads TGTGCCAGCAGGTACAGGGGGCCGCAGACTGAAGCTTTCTTT. Its protein is CASRYRGPQTEAFF.

This clone was picked up one time. This chain connects TRBV20-1 to TRBJ1-1; D call uncertain. The V end lost 3 bases, the J end lost 3 bases, and 8 bases lay between the germline ends. Germline assignment: CDR1 DFQATT and CDR2 SNEGSKA (reference sequence). The CDR3 spans 12 residues. The CDR3 is CSASGQHTEAFF. The CDR3 region has the DNA TGCAGTGCTAGTGGGCAGCACACTGAAGCTTTCTTT.

The rearrangement joins TRBV3-1 (or the pseudogene TRBV3-2) to TRBJ1-2; a weak D match, TRBD1 (5 bases). CDR3 size: 14 residues. Germline V gene lookup returns CDR1 LGHDT and CDR2 YNNKEL (reference sequence). Trimming shortened V by 1 base and J by 4 bases, and 10 bases separated the two germline ends. DNA of the CDR3: TGTGCCAGCAGCCAAGGAGGCCAGGGCTATGGCTACACCTTC. This encodes CASSQGGQGYGYTF.

CDR3 bases: TGTGCCAGTAGTAACCGTGGGGGCGCGGCGGATGGCTACACCTTC. Its translation: CASSNRGGAADGYTF. This chain uses TRBV19 with TRBJ1-2; maybe TRBD1 (6 bases). Germline loops: CDR1 LNHDA, CDR2 SQIVND (reference sequence). The V and J ends lost 4 bases and 6 bases respectively, with 18 bases between them. The CDR3 spans 15 residues.